This T cell receptor beta chain was obtained from a study of identical twins. The V gene lost 5 bases and the J gene lost 6 bases, with 9 bases spanning the gap. The CDR3 loop spans 12 amino acids. Germline-derived CDR1 and CDR2 are SGHRS and YFSETQ. This clonotype showed up many times. Its antigen is unknown. Study conclusions and caveats: Low generation probability was overrepresented in out-of-frame alpha sequences shared by twins. Compared with models, monozygotic twins showed more out-of-frame TCR alpha sharing. Conclusions were based on cross-sectional statistical analysis, without following the same donors.

A universal primer site was created by template switching, with the cDNA bearing unique molecular identifiers. Each CDR3 protein gets one entry after TCRdb re-called the 5' RACE reads with MiXCR. The top ten clones hold approximately 2% of a sample with some 710,000 distinct CDR3 sequences, approximately 6.1% of them seen once. The V and J genes are TRBV5-1 and TRBJ2-1; TRBD2 might be the D (5 bases). This clonotype originated in a man aged 18 to 30 in good health. Input material: naive T cells sorted from blood. The CDR3 protein is CASRGVGNEQFF. CDR3 coding DNA: TGCGCCAGCAGGGGAGTAGGCAATGAGCAGTTCTTC.